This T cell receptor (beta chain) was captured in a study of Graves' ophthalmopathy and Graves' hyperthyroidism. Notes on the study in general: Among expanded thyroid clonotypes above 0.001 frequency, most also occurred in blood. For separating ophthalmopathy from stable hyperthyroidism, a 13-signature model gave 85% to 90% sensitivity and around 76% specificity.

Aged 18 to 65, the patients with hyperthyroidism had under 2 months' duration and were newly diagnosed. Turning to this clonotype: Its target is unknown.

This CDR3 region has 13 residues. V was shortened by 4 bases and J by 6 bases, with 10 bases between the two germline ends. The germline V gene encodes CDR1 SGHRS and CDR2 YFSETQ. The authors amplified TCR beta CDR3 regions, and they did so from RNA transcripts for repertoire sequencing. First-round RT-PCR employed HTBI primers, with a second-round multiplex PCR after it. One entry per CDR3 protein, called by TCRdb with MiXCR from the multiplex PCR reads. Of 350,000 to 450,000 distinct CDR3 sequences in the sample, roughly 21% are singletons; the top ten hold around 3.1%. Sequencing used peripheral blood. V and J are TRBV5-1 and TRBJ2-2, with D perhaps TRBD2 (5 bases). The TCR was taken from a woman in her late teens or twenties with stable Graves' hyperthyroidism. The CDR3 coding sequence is TGCGCCAGCAGCCCCCTCGGGGCCGGGGAGCTGTTTTTT. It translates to CASSPLGAGELFF.